This T cell receptor beta chain was sequenced in a study of blood T cell repertoires in COVID-19. Overall study context: T cells, B-cell-depleted T cells, or PBMCs provided the cDNA or gDNA that served as material.

Participant age was roughly 18 to 89 years, and participants resided in fewer than 30 US areas. Self-reported history from a screening survey and questionnaire set each donor's cohort. Original processing notes: Amplifying reference gene primers gave estimates of nucleated cell counts. Repertoires were generated with immunoSEQ multiplex PCR, while TCRdb's copy carries only in-frame clones and drops some. The V and J calls and clone size were taken over from that table, and D and trimming were inferred from the DNA. The sample yields around 380,000 clones, over 75% seen once. Germline CDR1 reads ENHRY; CDR2 reads SYGVKD. The CDR3 length is 14 residues. The V end lost 3 bases, the J end lost 2 bases, and 8 bases lay between the germline ends.

The rearrangement uses TRBV10-3 and TRBJ1-3; TRBD1 is a possible D gene (6 bases). Sequencing was done on a sample of PBMCs or T cells enriched from blood (not recorded which). The TCR was taken from a young man who had recovered from COVID-19. CDR3 amino acids: CAISDPGAGNTIYF. In nucleotides, the CDR3 is TGTGCCATCAGTGACCCAGGGGCTGGAAACACCATATATTTT.